The 31 T cell receptor beta chains below come from one sample, sequenced in a study of OX40 agonist ivuxolimab in advanced cancers. Sequenced by immunoSEQ multiplex PCR; TCRdb stores in-frame clones only, minus some. This sample has tens of thousands of clones; almost 95% occur once, and the top ten carry approximately 3%. The input for sequencing was CD4+ or CD8+ T cells sorted from blood, taken in a trial of the OX40 agonist ivuxolimab. The source of these receptors is an adult with an advanced solid tumor such as melanoma, head and neck, liver or kidney cancer.

A single count supports this clone. The chain uses TRBV28 and TRBJ2-1; perhaps TRBD1 as D (5 bases). CDR3 size: 16 residues. Germline CDR1 and CDR2: MDHEN and SYDVKM. The V end lost 5 bases, the J end lost 4 bases, and 18 bases lay between the germline ends. CDR3 coding DNA: TGTGCCAGCAGTCCAAATTTAGGGGATGGGTACAATGAGCAGTTCTTC. The encoded protein is CASSPNLGDGYNEQFF.

The chain couples TRBV7-8 to TRBJ1-1, with D hard to call. There are 15 residues in the CDR3. Germline V gene data show CDR1 as SGHVS and CDR2 as FQNEAQ. Trimming took 4 bases from V and 1 from J, leaving 13 bases between them. As DNA, the CDR3 is TGTGCCAGCAGCTCTTCCAGAGCAACGAACACTGAAGCTTTCTTT. Amino acid sequence: CASSSSRATNTEAFF.

V usage is TRBV4-1 and J usage is TRBJ1-5, with D maybe TRBD1 (5 bases). CDR3 length equals 18 residues. Trimming shortened V by 1 base and J by 0 bases, and 16 bases separated the two germline ends. Germline V gene sequence: CDR1 MGHRA, CDR2 YSYEKL. The CDR3: CASSQGPLDKNSNQPQHF. The CDR3 nucleotides read TGCGCCAGCAGCCAAGGTCCGCTGGACAAAAATAGCAATCAGCCCCAGCATTTT.

This sequence joins TRBV18 and TRBJ2-5; D is undetermined. The CDR3 has 13 residues. Deletions cut 6 bases from V and 5 bases from J, with 13 bases between. In germline, CDR1 is KGHSH, CDR2 LQKENI. The CDR3 sequence is CASSSFQMETQYF. In nucleotides, the CDR3 is TGTGCCAGCTCGTCCTTCCAGATGGAGACCCAGTACTTC.

The chain uses TRBV6-1 and TRBJ1-1; D gene uncertain. The V end lost 2 bases, the J end lost 3 bases, and 10 bases lay between the germline ends. The CDR3 spans 14 residues. The germline V gene has CDR1 MNHNS and CDR2 SASEGT. The DNA of the CDR3 is TGTGCCAGCAGTGAAAGGATGGCGGACACTGAAGCTTTCTTT. Protein product: CASSERMADTEAFF.

Only one count was recorded for this clone. V is TRBV11-3 and J is TRBJ1-5; D remains unclear. Germline loops: CDR1 SGHNT, CDR2 YENEEA. The CDR3 length is 17 residues. V gave up 2 bases and J gave up 1 base, with 15 bases separating them. The CDR3 sequence is CASSLRGPLLSNQPQHF. The CDR3 region has the DNA TGTGCCAGCAGCTTAAGAGGACCCCTCTTGAGCAATCAGCCCCAGCATTTT.

This rearrangement joins TRBV5-1 to TRBJ1-4, with TRBD1 matching over 8 bases. CDR3 length: 15 amino acids. Germline CDR1 reads SGHRS; CDR2 reads YFSETQ. Losses at the gene ends were 3 bases for V and 8 bases for J; bases not matched to a gene: 9. CDR3 nucleotides: TGCGCCAGCAGCTCAAGGACAGGGTCTGACGAAAAACTGTTTTTT. It is translated as CASSSRTGSDEKLFF.

This clone was observed many times. The rearrangement uses TRBV30 and TRBJ1-1, with D possibly TRBD1 on 5 matching bases. Germline CDR1 GTSNPN, CDR2 SVGIG (reference sequence). This CDR3 is built from 12 residues. V was shortened by 4 bases and J by 4 bases, with 10 bases between the two germline ends. The chain's CDR3 is CAWKGTGTEAFF. The CDR3 DNA is TGTGCCTGGAAAGGGACGGGCACTGAAGCTTTCTTT. The full variable domain, its missing parts supplied by reference TRBV30 and TRBJ1-1, is SQTIHQWPATLVQPVGSPLSLECTVEGTSNPNLYWYRQAAGRGLQLLFYSVGIGQISSEVPQNLSASRPQDRQFILSSKKLLLSDSGFYLCAWKGTGTEAFFGQGTRLTVV.

This clone was picked up one time. CDR3 sequence reads: CASSQDRPAPQETQYF. In nucleotides, the CDR3 is TGTGCCAGCAGCCAAGACAGACCGGCCCCCCAAGAGACCCAGTACTTC. The chain is built from TRBV4-2 and TRBJ2-5, with unresolved D. The V end lost 0 bases, the J end lost 1 base, and 12 bases lay between the germline ends. Germline values: CDR1 LGHNA, CDR2 YNFKEQ. The CDR3 contains 16 residues.

This chain's CDR3 is CAISESKSTEAFF. The DNA of the CDR3 is TGTGCCATCAGTGAGTCGAAGAGCACTGAAGCTTTCTTT. This chain connects TRBV10-3 to TRBJ1-1; D uncertain. V lost 0 bases, J lost 4 bases, and 6 bases lay in between. This CDR3 is built from 13 residues. The germline gives CDR1 ENHRY, CDR2 SYGVKD.

The rearrangement uses TRBV5-1 and TRBJ1-3, with D uncertain. Germline V CDR1 and CDR2: SGHRS, YFSETQ. V dropped 3 bases and J dropped 0 bases, with 10 bases sitting between them. This CDR3 region has 15 residues. The DNA for the CDR3 is TGCGCCAGCAGCTGGAACCTCGACTCTGGAAACACCATATATTTT. Translation gives CASSWNLDSGNTIYF.

This chain links TRBV19 with TRBJ2-3; no definite D call. The CDR3 consists of 15 residues. Germline CDR1 LNHDA, CDR2 SQIVND (reference sequence). V was clipped by 5 bases and J by 4 bases, with 16 bases between them. The CDR3 region is CASSPTLGSPDTQYF. The CDR3 nucleotides read TGTGCCAGTAGTCCCACGCTAGGATCCCCAGATACGCAGTATTTT. The full variable domain, its missing parts supplied by reference TRBV19 and TRBJ2-3, is DGGITQSPKYLFRKEGQNVTLSCEQNLNHDAMYWYRQDPGQGLRLIYYSQIVNDFQKGDIAEGYSVSREKKESFPLTVTSAQKNPTAFYLCASSPTLGSPDTQYFGPGTRLTVL.

The chain has TRBV19 and TRBJ2-7, with TRBD1 identical over 7 bases. The length of the CDR3 is 14 residues. V dropped 6 bases and J dropped 1; count of bases not matched to a gene: 6. Germline V gene sequence: CDR1 LNHDA, CDR2 SQIVND (reference sequence). This chain's CDR3 is CASSPGQQSYEQYF. CDR3 bases: TGTGCCAGTAGCCCGGGACAGCAGTCCTACGAGCAGTACTTC. Looking up the rest from reference TRBV19 and TRBJ2-7 gives the full variable domain: DGGITQSPKYLFRKEGQNVTLSCEQNLNHDAMYWYRQDPGQGLRLIYYSQIVNDFQKGDIAEGYSVSREKKESFPLTVTSAQKNPTAFYLCASSPGQQSYEQYFGPGTRLTVT.

This clone appeared once. This sequence joins TRBV7-2 and TRBJ1-5, with 9 bases matching TRBD1. In germline, CDR1 is SGHTA, CDR2 FQGNSA. The CDR3 length is 17 residues. J gave up 2 bases and V 3 bases, and 8 bases lay outside the gene matches. CDR3 sequence: CASSFGTGSHRNQPQHF. CDR3 nucleotide sequence: TGTGCCAGCAGCTTCGGGACAGGGTCCCACCGCAATCAGCCCCAGCATTTT.

The chain couples TRBV6-6 to TRBJ2-1, with 8 bases aligning to TRBD1. This CDR3 is built from 16 residues. V lost 7 bases, J lost 9 bases, and 17 bases stayed unmatched. CDR1 and CDR2 (germline): MNHNY, SVGAGI (reference sequence). CDR3 loop: CASIDFDRGLLFEQFF. The CDR3 coding sequence is TGTGCCAGCATTGACTTCGACAGGGGCCTACTCTTTGAGCAGTTCTTC.

This clone was counted once. The V call is TRBV2, the J call TRBJ2-5; 8 bases agree with TRBD2. V dropped 5 bases and J dropped 4; count of bases not matched to a gene: 6. This CDR3 region has 14 residues. CDR1 and CDR2 (germline): SNHLY, FYNNEI. CDR3 sequence (DNA): TGTGCCAGCAGTAGTATCCTAGCGGGAGAGACCCAGTACTTC. Its translation is CASSSILAGETQYF.

The chain carries TRBV15 and TRBJ1-1; 7 bases fit TRBD1. The CDR3 spans 13 residues. The germline V gene has CDR1 LNHNV and CDR2 YYDKDF (reference sequence). Trimming at V came to 11 bases and at J to 1 base, leaving 7 bases not matched to a gene. Written as DNA, the CDR3 is TGTGCCGCTCAGGGACAGCCGAACACTGAAGCTTTCTTT. Translated, it gives CAAQGQPNTEAFF.

The V gene is TRBV18, the J gene TRBJ2-1; TRBD2 agrees at 7 bases. Germline V lookup: CDR1 KGHSH, CDR2 LQKENI. The CDR3 is 16 residues long. J was trimmed by 3 bases and V by 2 bases; bases with no gene match: 7. The CDR3 is CASSPGLAENYNEQFF. The CDR3, as DNA: TGTGCCAGCTCACCAGGGCTAGCGGAGAACTACAATGAGCAGTTCTTC.

This clone was detected only once. This chain joins TRBV7-2 and TRBJ2-1; no definite D call. Trimming stripped 3 bases from V and 2 bases from J, with 8 bases between. The CDR3 is 14 amino acids. Germline V gives CDR1 SGHTA, CDR2 FQGNSA. The CDR3 here is CASSFGPTYNEQFF. Written as DNA, the CDR3 is TGTGCCAGCAGCTTCGGACCCACCTACAATGAGCAGTTCTTC.

This rearrangement joins TRBV5-1 to TRBJ2-3; TRBD2 might be the D (6 bases). The CDR3 has 16 amino acids. V was pared by 2 bases and J by 0 bases, with 13 bases between. CDR1 is SGHRS and CDR2 is YFSETQ in the germline V gene. The CDR3 sequence is CASSLGDFASTDTQYF. CDR3 in DNA: TGCGCCAGCAGCTTAGGGGACTTTGCTAGCACAGATACGCAGTATTTT.

The chain carries TRBV28 and TRBJ2-5; 7 bases line up with TRBD2. V lost 6 bases, J lost 0 bases, and 7 bases stayed unmatched. CDR1 MDHEN and CDR2 SYDVKM come from the germline V gene. The CDR3 consists of 15 residues. CDR3 DNA: TGTGCCAGCAGCGGAGCGGGAACGGACCAAGAGACCCAGTACTTC. It codes for CASSGAGTDQETQYF.

The J gene is TRBJ1-1, the V gene TRBV5-6; 7 nucleotides align to TRBD1. Germline assignment: CDR1 SGHDT and CDR2 YYEEEE. With V trimmed by 5 bases and J by 6 bases, 7 bases remained unmatched. The CDR3 is 13 residues long. The CDR3 loop is CASSREGGSEAFF. The CDR3 DNA reads as TGTGCCAGCAGTCGAGAAGGGGGCTCTGAAGCTTTCTTT.

The gene calls are TRBV5-1 and TRBJ1-1, with a possible D match to TRBD1 (5 bases). The ends were cut back, 2 bases at V and 0 bases at J, with 11 bases in the middle. Germline V gene data show CDR1 as SGHRS and CDR2 as YFSETQ. The CDR3 length is 15 residues. The CDR3 DNA sequence: TGCGCCAGCAGCTTAGTAACAGGATTGAACACTGAAGCTTTCTTT. Amino acid sequence: CASSLVTGLNTEAFF.

The chain employs TRBV6-1 and TRBJ2-7; D is uncertain. The germline V gene encodes CDR1 MNHNS and CDR2 SASEGT. The CDR3 has 15 amino acids. Trimming left V 4 bases short and J 2 bases short, with 15 bases between. The CDR3 nucleotides are TGTGCCAGCAGTGGGGGATTAGCTGCTACCTACGAGCAGTACTTC. Its translation: CASSGGLAATYEQYF.

This clone was detected a few times. This chain connects TRBV29-1 to TRBJ1-4; 9 nucleotides line up with TRBD1. Trimming cost V 4 bases and J 11 bases; bases outside gene matches: 14. The germline CDR1 and CDR2 sequences are SQVTM and ANQGSEA. CDR3 size: 15 residues. CDR3 loop: CSVGRSTGGGGKLFF. The CDR3 coding sequence is TGCAGCGTTGGAAGATCGACAGGGGGAGGAGGGAAACTGTTTTTT.

The gene calls are TRBV14 and TRBJ2-3, with 7 bases fitting TRBD2. The CDR3 sequence is 16 residues long. The trim removed 3 bases at V and 6 bases at J, leaving 12 bases unmatched. CDR1 is SGHDN and CDR2 is FVKESK in the germline V gene. The CDR3 loop reads CASSHHSGLIRDTQYF. CDR3 nucleotide sequence: TGTGCCAGCAGCCACCATAGCGGGCTGATTAGGGATACGCAGTATTTT.

The J gene is TRBJ2-2, the V gene TRBV5-4; 7 nucleotides agree with TRBD2. Germline-derived CDR1 and CDR2 are SGHNT and YYREEE (reference sequence). Trimming at V came to 2 bases and at J to 0 bases, leaving 7 bases not matched to a gene. This CDR3 has 17 amino acids. The CDR3 loop is CASSFGGSGTNTGELFF. The CDR3 region has the DNA TGTGCCAGCAGCTTCGGGGGGAGCGGCACGAACACCGGGGAGCTGTTTTTT.

Concerning this clone itself: At one of its ends the junction is not consistent with the germline gene, which may arise from a read error. The same CDR3 can be traced to other DNA sequences in this sample. This CDR3 is CASSEASNQPQHF. The CDR3 DNA reads as TGTGCCAGCAGTGAAGCGAGCAATCAGCCCCAGCATTTC. The V gene is TRBV6-1, the J gene TRBJ1-5; D is ambiguous. The CDR3 loop spans 13 amino acids. Germline V lookup: CDR1 MNHNS, CDR2 SASEGT.

The V call is TRBV5-5, the J call TRBJ2-1, with a tentative D call TRBD2 (5 bases). This CDR3 region has 18 residues. V lost 6 bases to trimming and J lost 5 bases, with 27 bases between them. Germline CDR1 and CDR2: SGHKS and YYEKEE (reference sequence). CDR3 coding DNA: TGTGCCAGCACCCCCCGGAGGTTCGGGGAGAACCGGGACAATGAGCAGTTCTTC. As protein: CASTPRRFGENRDNEQFF.

The V and J genes are TRBV11-2 and TRBJ2-1; the D gene is possibly TRBD2 (6 bases). This CDR3 comprises 15 residues. V lost 2 bases, J lost 2 bases, and 10 bases lay in between. Germline V gene data show CDR1 as SGHAT and CDR2 as FQNNGV. The CDR3 reads CASSLYSGAYNEQFF. The CDR3 bases are TGTGCCAGCAGCTTATATTCGGGGGCCTACAATGAGCAGTTCTTC.

This chain links TRBV5-1 with TRBJ2-7; no clear D. CDR3 length: 14 amino acids. The germline V gene encodes CDR1 SGHRS and CDR2 YFSETQ. The V and J ends lost 5 bases and 2 bases respectively, with 14 bases between them. CDR3 region: CASSRLRGPYEQYF. CDR3 bases: TGCGCCAGCAGTCGGCTCCGAGGTCCCTACGAGCAGTACTTC.